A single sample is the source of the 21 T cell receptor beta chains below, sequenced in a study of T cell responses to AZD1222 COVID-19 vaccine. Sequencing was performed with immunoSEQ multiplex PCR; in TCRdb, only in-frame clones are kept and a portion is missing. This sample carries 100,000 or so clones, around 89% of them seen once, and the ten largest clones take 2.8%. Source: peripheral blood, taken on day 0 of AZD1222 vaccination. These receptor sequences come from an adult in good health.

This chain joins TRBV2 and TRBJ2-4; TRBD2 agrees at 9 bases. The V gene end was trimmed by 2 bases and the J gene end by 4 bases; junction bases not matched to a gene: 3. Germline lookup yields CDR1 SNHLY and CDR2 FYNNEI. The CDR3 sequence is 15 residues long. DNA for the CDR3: TGTGCCAGCAGTGAACCCCTAGCGGGGAAAAACATTCAGTACTTC. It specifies CASSEPLAGKNIQYF. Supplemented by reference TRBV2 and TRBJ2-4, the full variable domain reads EPEVTQTPSHQVTQMGQEVILRCVPISNHLYFYWYRQILGQKVEFLVSFYNNEISEKSEIFDDQFSVERPDGSNFTLKIRSTKLEDSAMYFCASSEPLAGKNIQYFGAGTRLSVL.

The CDR3 is CASSIARNYGYTF. Here the CDR3 DNA reads TGTGCCAGCAGCATTGCCCGTAACTATGGCTACACCTTC. The chain is built from TRBV7-2 and TRBJ1-2; no firm D call. Germline V CDR1 and CDR2: SGHTA, FQGNSA. There are 13 residues in the CDR3. V was trimmed by 5 bases and J by 1 base, leaving 8 bases between them.

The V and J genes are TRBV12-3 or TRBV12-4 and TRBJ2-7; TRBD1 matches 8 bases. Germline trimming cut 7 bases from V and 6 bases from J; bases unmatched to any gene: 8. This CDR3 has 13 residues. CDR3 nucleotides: TGTGCCAGCAATCGACAGGGGTTCAGCGAGCAGTACTTC. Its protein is CASNRQGFSEQYF.

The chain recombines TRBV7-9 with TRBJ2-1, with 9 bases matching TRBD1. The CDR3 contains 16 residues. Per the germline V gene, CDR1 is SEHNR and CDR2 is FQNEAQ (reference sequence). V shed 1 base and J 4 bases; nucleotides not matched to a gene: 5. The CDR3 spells CASSLDGTGFYNEQFF. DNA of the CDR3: TGTGCCAGCAGCTTAGACGGGACAGGGTTTTACAATGAGCAGTTCTTC.

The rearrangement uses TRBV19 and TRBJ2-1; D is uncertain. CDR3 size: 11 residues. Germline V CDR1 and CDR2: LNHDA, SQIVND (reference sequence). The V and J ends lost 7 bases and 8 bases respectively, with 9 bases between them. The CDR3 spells CASKKKHEQFF. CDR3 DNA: TGTGCCAGTAAAAAAAAACATGAGCAGTTCTTC.

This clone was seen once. CDR3 DNA: TGTGCCAGCTCACAGTCTTCCTACGAGCAGTACTTC. The encoded protein is CASSQSSYEQYF. J is TRBJ2-7 and V is TRBV18, with D unresolved. V was cut by 4 bases and J by 1 base, with 5 bases left in between. The CDR3 spans 12 residues. CDR1 is KGHSH, CDR2 LQKENI, per germline.

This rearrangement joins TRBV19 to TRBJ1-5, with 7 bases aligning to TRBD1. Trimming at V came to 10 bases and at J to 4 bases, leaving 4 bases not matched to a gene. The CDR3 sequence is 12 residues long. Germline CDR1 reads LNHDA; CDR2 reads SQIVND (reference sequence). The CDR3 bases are TGTGCCACCGTACAGGGGAATCAGCCCCAGCATTTT. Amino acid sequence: CATVQGNQPQHF. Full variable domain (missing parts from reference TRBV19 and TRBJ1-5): DGGITQSPKYLFRKEGQNVTLSCEQNLNHDAMYWYRQDPGQGLRLIYYSQIVNDFQKGDIAEGYSVSREKKESFPLTVTSAQKNPTAFYLCATVQGNQPQHFGDGTRLSIL.

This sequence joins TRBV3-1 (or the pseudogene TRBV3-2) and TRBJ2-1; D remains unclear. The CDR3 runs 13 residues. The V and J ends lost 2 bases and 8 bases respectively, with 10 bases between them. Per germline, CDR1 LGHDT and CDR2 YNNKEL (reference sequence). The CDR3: CASSQFAEYEQFF. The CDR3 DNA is TGTGCCAGCAGCCAATTTGCGGAGTATGAGCAGTTCTTC.

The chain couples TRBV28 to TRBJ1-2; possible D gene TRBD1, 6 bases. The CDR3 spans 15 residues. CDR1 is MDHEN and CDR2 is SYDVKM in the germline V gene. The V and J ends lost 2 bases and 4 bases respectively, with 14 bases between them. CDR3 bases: TGTGCCAGCAGTTTACTTTTCGACAGGTTCTATGGCTACACCTTC. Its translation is CASSLLFDRFYGYTF.

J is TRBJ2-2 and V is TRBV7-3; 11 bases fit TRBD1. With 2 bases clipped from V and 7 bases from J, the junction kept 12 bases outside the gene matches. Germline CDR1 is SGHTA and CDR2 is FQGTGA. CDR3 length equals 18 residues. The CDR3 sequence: CASSLEGRTGGFSGELFF. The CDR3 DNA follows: TGTGCCAGCAGCTTAGAAGGAAGGACAGGGGGCTTTAGCGGGGAGCTGTTTTTT.

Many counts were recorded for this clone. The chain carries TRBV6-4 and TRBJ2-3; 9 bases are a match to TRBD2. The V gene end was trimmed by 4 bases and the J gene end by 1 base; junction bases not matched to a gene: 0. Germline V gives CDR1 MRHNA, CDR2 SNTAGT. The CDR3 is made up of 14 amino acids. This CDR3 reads CASSGTSGTDTQYF. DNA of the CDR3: TGTGCCAGCAGTGGGACTAGCGGCACAGATACGCAGTATTTT.

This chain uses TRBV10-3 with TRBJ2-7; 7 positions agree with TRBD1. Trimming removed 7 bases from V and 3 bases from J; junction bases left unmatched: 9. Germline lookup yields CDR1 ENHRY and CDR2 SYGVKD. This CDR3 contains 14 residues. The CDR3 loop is CAITPTGPSYEQYF. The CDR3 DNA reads TGTGCCATCACCCCGACAGGGCCAAGCTACGAGCAGTACTTC.

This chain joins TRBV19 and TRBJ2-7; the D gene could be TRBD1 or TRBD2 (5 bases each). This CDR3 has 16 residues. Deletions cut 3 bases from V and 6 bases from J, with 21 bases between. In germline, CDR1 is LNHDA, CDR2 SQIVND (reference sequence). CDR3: CASSMNGGRGSVEQYF. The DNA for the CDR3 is TGTGCCAGTAGTATGAATGGGGGTAGGGGTTCCGTCGAGCAGTACTTC.

CDR3 DNA sequence: TGCGCCAGCAGCCAAGCGGCGGAGGATAGCAATCAGCCCCAGCATTTT. Protein product: CASSQAAEDSNQPQHF. The rearrangement uses TRBV4-3 and TRBJ1-5; no reliable D call. The CDR3 sequence is 16 residues long. Trimming removed 1 base from V and 0 bases from J, with 10 bases in between. Per germline, CDR1 LGHNA and CDR2 YSLEER.

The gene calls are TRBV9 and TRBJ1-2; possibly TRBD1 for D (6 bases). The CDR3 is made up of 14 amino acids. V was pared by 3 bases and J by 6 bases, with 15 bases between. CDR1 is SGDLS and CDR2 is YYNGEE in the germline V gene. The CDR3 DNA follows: TGTGCCAGCAGCGGAATCCAGGGGAAGAATGGCTACACCTTC. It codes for CASSGIQGKNGYTF.

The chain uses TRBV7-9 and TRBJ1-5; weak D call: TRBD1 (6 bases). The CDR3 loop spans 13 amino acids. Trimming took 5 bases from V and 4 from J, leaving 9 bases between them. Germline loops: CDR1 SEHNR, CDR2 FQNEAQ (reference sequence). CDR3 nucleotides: TGTGCCAGCAGCATGCAGGGGAATCAGCCCCAGCATTTT. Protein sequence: CASSMQGNQPQHF.

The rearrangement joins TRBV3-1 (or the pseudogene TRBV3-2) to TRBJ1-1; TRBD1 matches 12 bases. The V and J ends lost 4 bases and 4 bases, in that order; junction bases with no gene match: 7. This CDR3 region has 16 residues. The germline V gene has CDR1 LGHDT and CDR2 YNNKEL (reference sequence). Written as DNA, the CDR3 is TGTGCCAGCAGCCCGAGGGACAGGGGGCGATTCACTGAAGCTTTCTTT. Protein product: CASSPRDRGRFTEAFF.

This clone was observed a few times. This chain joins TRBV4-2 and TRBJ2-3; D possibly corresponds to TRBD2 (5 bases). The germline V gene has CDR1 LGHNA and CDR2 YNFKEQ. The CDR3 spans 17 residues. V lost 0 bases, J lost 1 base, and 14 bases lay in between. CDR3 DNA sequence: TGTGCCAGCAGCCAAGAAACAACTAGTCAACGCACAGATACGCAGTATTTT. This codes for CASSQETTSQRTDTQYF.

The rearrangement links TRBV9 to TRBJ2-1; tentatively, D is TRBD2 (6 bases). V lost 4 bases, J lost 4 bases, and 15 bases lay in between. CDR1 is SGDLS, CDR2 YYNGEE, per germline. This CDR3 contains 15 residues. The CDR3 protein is CASSKGGATYNEQFF. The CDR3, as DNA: TGTGCCAGCAGCAAAGGAGGGGCCACATACAATGAGCAGTTCTTC. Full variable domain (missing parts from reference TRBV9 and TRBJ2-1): DSGVTQTPKHLITATGQRVTLRCSPRSGDLSVYWYQQSLDQGLQFLIQYYNGEERAKGNILERFSAQQFPDLHSELNLSSLELGDSALYFCASSKGGATYNEQFFGPGTRLTVL.

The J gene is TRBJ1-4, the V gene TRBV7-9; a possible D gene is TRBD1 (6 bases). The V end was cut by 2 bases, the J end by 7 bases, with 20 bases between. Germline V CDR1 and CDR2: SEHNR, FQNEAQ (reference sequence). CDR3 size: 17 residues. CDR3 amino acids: CASSLRESGALSEKLFF. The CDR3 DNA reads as TGTGCCAGCAGCTTAAGGGAGTCGGGGGCGCTTAGTGAAAAACTGTTTTTT.

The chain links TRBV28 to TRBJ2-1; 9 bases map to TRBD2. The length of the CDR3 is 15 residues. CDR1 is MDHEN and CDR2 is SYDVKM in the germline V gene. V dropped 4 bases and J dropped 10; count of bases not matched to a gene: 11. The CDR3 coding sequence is TGTGCCAGCAGTTCATTCTTAGCGGGAGATCGGGAGCAGTTCTTC. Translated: CASSSFLAGDREQFF.